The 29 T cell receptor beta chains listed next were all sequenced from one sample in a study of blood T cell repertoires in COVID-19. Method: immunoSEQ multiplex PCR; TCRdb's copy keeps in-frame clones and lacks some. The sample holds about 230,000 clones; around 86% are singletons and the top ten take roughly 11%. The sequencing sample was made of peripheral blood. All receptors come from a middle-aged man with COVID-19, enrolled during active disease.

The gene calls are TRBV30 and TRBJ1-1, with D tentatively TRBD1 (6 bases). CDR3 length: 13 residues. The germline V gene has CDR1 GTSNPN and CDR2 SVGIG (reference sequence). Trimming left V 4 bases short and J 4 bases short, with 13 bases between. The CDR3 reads CAWKRGPTTEAFF. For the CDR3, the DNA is TGTGCCTGGAAGCGGGGGCCGACCACTGAAGCTTTCTTT.

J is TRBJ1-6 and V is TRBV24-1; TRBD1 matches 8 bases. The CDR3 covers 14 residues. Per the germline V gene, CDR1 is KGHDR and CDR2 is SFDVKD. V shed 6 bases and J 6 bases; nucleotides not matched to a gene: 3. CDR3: CATSQGAGNSPLHF. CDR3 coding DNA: TGTGCCACCAGTCAGGGGGCGGGTAATTCACCCCTCCACTTT.

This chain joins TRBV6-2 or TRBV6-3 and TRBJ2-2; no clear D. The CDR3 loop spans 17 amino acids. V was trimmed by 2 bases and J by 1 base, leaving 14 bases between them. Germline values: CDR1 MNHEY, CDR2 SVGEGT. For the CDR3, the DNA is TGTGCCAGCAGTTACCCCTGGCGGCGGAGGAACACCGGGGAGCTGTTTTTT. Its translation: CASSYPWRRRNTGELFF.

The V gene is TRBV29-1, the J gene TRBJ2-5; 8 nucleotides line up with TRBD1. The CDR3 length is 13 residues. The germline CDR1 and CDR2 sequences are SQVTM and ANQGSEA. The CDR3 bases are TGCGCGCGCTCGGCAGGGGGCGAAGAGACCCAGTACTTC. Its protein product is CARSAGGEETQYF.

CDR3 protein: CASSEGTAQETQYF. CDR3 bases: TGTGCCAGTAGTGAGGGAACAGCGCAAGAGACCCAGTACTTC. The J gene is TRBJ2-5, the V gene TRBV19; D is perhaps TRBD2 (5 bases). V was shortened by 5 bases and J by 2 bases, with 12 bases between the two germline ends. This CDR3 comprises 14 residues. CDR1 LNHDA and CDR2 SQIVND come from the germline V gene (reference sequence).

CDR3 nucleotide sequence: TGTGCCAGCAGCCAAGGGGGCGAAAACACCATATATTTT. The encoded protein is CASSQGGENTIYF. The chain combines TRBV3-1 (or the pseudogene TRBV3-2) with TRBJ1-3, with D perhaps matching TRBD1 (5 bases). CDR3 size: 13 residues. CDR1 is LGHDT, CDR2 YNNKEL, per germline (reference sequence). Trimming removed 1 base at V and 6 bases at J, with 7 bases between.

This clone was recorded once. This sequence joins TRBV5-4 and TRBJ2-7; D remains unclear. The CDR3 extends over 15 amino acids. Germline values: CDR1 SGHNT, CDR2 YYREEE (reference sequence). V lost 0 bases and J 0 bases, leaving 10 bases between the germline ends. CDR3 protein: CASSLVSESSYEQYF. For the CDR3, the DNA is TGTGCCAGCAGCTTGGTGTCCGAGAGCTCCTACGAGCAGTACTTC.

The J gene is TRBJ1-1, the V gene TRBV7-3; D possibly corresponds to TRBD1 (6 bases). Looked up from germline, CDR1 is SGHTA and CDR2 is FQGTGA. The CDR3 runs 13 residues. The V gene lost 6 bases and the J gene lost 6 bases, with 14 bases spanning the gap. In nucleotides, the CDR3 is TGTGCCAGCAGTACAGGGCACAGCGCTGAAGCTTTCTTT. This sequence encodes CASSTGHSAEAFF.

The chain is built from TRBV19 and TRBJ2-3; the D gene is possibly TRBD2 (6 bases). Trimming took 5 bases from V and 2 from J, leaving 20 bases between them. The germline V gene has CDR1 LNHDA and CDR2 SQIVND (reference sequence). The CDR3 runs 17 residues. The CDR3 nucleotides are TGTGCCAGTAGTTGGGGACCGCGGGGAGGCTACACAGATACGCAGTATTTT. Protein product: CASSWGPRGGYTDTQYF.

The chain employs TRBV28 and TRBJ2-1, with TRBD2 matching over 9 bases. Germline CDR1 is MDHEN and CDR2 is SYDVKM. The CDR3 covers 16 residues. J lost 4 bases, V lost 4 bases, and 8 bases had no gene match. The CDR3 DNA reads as TGTGCCAGCAGTTCCCCCGGGACTAGCAGGTACAATGAGCAGTTCTTC. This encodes CASSSPGTSRYNEQFF.

The CDR3 nucleotides read TGTGCCAGCTCACCAAGGGGGCCTAATTCACCCCTCCACTTT. It translates to CASSPRGPNSPLHF. V gene TRBV18 combines with J gene TRBJ1-6; 7 bases agree with TRBD1. The length of the CDR3 is 14 residues. The V segment lost 2 bases and the J segment 6 bases; nucleotides outside the gene matches: 1. Germline V gene sequence: CDR1 KGHSH, CDR2 LQKENI.

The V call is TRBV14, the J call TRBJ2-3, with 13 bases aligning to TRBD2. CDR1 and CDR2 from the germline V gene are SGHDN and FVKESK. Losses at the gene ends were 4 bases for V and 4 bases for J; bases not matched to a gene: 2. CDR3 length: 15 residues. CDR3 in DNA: TGTGCCAGCAGCCGGGGACTAGCGGGGCCAGATACGCAGTATTTT. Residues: CASSRGLAGPDTQYF.

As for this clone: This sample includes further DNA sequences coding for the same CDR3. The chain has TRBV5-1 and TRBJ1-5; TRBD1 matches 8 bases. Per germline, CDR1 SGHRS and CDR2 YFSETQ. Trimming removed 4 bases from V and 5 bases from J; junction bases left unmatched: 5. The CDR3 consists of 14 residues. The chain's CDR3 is CASSRGQGDQPQHF. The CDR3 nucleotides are TGCGCCAGCAGCCGTGGACAGGGTGATCAGCCCCAGCATTTT. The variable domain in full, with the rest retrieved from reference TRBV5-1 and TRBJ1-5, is KAGVTQTPRYLIKTRGQQVTLSCSPISGHRSVSWYQQTPGQGLQFLFEYFSETQRNKGNFPGRFSGRQFSNSRSEMNVSTLELGDSALYLCASSRGQGDQPQHFGDGTRLSIL.

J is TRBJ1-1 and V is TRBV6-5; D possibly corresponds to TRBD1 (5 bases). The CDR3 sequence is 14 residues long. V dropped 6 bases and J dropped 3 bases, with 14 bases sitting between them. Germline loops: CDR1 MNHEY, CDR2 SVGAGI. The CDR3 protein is CASSGGRGDTEAFF. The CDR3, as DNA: TGTGCCAGCAGCGGCGGTCGGGGGGACACTGAAGCTTTCTTT.

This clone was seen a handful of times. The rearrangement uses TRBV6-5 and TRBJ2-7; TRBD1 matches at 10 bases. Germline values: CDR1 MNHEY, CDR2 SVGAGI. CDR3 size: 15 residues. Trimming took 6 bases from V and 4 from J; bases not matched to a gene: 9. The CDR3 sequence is CASRSKTGGIYEQYF. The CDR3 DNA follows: TGTGCCAGCAGATCCAAGACAGGGGGCATATACGAGCAGTACTTC.

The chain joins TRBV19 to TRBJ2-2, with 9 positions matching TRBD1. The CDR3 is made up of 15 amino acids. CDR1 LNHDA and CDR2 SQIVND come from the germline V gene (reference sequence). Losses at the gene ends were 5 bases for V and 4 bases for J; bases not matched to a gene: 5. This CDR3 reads CASSVTGGGTGELFF. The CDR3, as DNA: TGTGCCAGTAGTGTAACAGGGGGCGGCACCGGGGAGCTGTTTTTT. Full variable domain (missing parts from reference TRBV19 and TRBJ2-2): DGGITQSPKYLFRKEGQNVTLSCEQNLNHDAMYWYRQDPGQGLRLIYYSQIVNDFQKGDIAEGYSVSREKKESFPLTVTSAQKNPTAFYLCASSVTGGGTGELFFGEGSRLTVL.

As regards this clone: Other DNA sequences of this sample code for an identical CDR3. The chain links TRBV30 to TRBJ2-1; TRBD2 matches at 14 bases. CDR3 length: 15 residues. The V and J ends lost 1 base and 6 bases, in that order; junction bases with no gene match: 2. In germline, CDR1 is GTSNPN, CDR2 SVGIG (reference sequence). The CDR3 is CAWSAGLAGGNEQFF. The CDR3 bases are TGTGCCTGGAGTGCAGGACTAGCGGGGGGCAATGAGCAGTTCTTC. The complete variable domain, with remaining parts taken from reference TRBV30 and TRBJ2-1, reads SQTIHQWPATLVQPVGSPLSLECTVEGTSNPNLYWYRQAAGRGLQLLFYSVGIGQISSEVPQNLSASRPQDRQFILSSKKLLLSDSGFYLCAWSAGLAGGNEQFFGPGTRLTVL.

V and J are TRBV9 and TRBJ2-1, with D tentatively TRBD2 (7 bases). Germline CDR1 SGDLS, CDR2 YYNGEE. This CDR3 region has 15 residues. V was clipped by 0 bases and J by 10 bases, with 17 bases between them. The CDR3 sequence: CASSVGTGGDWEQFF. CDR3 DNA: TGTGCCAGCAGCGTAGGAACGGGGGGCGATTGGGAGCAGTTCTTC.

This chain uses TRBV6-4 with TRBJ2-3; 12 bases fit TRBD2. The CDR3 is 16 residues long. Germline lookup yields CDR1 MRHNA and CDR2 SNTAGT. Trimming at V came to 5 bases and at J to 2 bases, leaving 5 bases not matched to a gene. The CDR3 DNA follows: TGTGCCAGCAGTCCACTAGCGGGAGGAACCACAGATACGCAGTATTTT. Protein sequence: CASSPLAGGTTDTQYF.

The CDR3 sequence: CASPPDREPAYEQYF. The CDR3 DNA reads as TGTGCCTCCCCCCCGGACCGGGAGCCAGCCTACGAGCAGTACTTC. The genes are TRBV24-1 and TRBJ2-7; possible D gene TRBD2, 6 bases. Trimming removed 12 bases at V and 2 bases at J, with 22 bases between. The CDR3 is 15 amino acids. Germline loops: CDR1 KGHDR, CDR2 SFDVKD.

The chain's CDR3 is CASTTGLAANEQFF. The CDR3 DNA sequence: TGTGCCAGCACCACGGGACTAGCGGCCAATGAGCAGTTCTTC. This sequence joins TRBV2 and TRBJ2-1; 11 bases agree with TRBD2. The CDR3 contains 14 residues. The germline CDR1 and CDR2 sequences are SNHLY and FYNNEI. Trimming cost V 7 bases and J 6 bases; bases outside gene matches: 5.

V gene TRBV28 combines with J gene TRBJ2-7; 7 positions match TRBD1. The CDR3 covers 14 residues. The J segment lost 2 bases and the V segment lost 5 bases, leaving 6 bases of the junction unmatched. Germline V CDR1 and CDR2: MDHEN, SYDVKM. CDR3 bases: TGTGCCAGCAGTGCACCGGGACAGACCTACGAGCAGTACTTC. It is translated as CASSAPGQTYEQYF.

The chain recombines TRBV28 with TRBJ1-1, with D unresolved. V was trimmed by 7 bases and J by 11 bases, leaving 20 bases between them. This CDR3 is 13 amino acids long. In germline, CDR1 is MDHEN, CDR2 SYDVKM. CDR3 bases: TGTGCCAGCAACCAGACACCCCACCTGTTCGCTTTCTTT. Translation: CASNQTPHLFAFF.

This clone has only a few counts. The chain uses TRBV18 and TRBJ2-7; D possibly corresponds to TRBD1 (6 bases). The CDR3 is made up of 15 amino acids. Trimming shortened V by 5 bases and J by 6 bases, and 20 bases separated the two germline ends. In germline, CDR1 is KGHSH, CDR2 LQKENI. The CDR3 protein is CASSIEQGLGSEQYF. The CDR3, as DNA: TGTGCCAGCTCAATAGAACAGGGCCTCGGAAGCGAGCAGTACTTC. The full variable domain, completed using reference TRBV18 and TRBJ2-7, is NAGVMQNPRHLVRRRGQEARLRCSPMKGHSHVYWYRQLPEEGLKFMVYLQKENIIDESGMPKERFSAEFPKEGPSILRIQQVVRGDSAAYFCASSIEQGLGSEQYFGPGTRLTVT.

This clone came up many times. DNA for the CDR3: TGTGCCAGCAGTGTTACGAGCGATAGATACTATGGCTACACCTTC. Translating gives CASSVTSDRYYGYTF. The chain couples TRBV6-4 to TRBJ1-2; D uncertain. The germline V and J ends were trimmed by 4 bases and 3 bases, with 15 bases remaining between them. The CDR3 is 15 amino acids. Germline V CDR1 and CDR2: MRHNA, SNTAGT.

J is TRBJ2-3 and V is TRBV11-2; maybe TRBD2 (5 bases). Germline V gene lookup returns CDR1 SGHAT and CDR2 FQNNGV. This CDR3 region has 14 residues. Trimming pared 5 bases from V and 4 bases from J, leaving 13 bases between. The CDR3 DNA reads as TGTGCCAGCAGCAGTACTAGGGTTCCAGATACGCAGTATTTT. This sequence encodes CASSSTRVPDTQYF.

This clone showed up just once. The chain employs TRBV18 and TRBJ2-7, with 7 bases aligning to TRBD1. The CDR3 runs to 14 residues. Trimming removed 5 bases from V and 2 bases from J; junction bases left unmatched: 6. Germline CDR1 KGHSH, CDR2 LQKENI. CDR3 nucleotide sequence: TGTGCCAGCTCATCAAGGGGACAGACCTACGAGCAGTACTTC. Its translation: CASSSRGQTYEQYF.

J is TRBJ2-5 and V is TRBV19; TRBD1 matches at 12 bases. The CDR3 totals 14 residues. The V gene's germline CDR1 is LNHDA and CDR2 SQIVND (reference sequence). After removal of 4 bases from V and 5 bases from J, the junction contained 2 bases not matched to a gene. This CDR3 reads CASSRDRGQETQYF. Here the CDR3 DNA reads TGTGCCAGTAGTAGGGACAGGGGGCAGGAGACCCAGTACTTC.

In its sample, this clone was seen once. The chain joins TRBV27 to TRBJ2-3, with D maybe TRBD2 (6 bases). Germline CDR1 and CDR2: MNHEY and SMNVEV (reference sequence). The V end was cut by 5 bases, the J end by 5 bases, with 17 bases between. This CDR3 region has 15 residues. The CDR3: CASSTTSRGLDTQYF. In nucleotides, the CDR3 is TGTGCCAGCAGTACTACTAGCCGCGGTCTAGATACGCAGTATTTT.